This T cell receptor beta chain came from a study of shared clonotypes between healthy human individuals. Germline-derived CDR1 and CDR2 are SGDLS and YYNGEE. This CDR3 is 13 amino acids long. V lost 7 bases and J 7 bases, leaving 12 bases between the germline ends. The table lists this clone with a count of one. Measured with immunoSEQ multiplex PCR; TCRdb has only the in-frame clones, and not every one. The table lists roughly 2.5 million clones, around 94% of them singletons, with 0.14% in the top ten. The sequenced sample consisted of naive CD4+ T cells sorted from blood. Subset here: CD45RA+ positively selected. This TCR came from a young man in good health. The genes are TRBV9 and TRBJ1-6, with D perhaps TRBD1 (6 bases). CDR3 DNA sequence: TGTGCCAGCTCGCGGGACACCAATTCACCCCTCCACTTT. It is translated as CASSRDTNSPLHF.